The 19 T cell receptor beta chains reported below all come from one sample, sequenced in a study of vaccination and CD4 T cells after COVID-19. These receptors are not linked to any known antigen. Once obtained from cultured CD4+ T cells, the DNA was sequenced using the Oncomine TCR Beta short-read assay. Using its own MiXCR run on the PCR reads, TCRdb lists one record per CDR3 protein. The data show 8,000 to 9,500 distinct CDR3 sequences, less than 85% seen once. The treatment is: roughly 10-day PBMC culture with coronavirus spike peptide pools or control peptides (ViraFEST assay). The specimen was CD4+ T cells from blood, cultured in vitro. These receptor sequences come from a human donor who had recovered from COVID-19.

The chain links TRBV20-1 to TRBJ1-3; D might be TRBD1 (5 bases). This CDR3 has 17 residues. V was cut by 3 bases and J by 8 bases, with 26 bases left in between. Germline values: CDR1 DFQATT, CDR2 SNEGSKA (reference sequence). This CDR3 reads CSARLPQIPGGVDTIYF. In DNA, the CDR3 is TGCAGTGCTAGGCTCCCACAGATTCCGGGGGGAGTAGACACCATATATTTT.

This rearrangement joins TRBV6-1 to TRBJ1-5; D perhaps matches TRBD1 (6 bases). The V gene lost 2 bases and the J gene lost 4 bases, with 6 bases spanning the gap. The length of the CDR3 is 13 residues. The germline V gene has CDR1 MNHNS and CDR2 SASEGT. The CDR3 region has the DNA TGTGCCAGCAGTGAACAGGGGAATCAGCCCCAGCATTTT. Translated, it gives CASSEQGNQPQHF.

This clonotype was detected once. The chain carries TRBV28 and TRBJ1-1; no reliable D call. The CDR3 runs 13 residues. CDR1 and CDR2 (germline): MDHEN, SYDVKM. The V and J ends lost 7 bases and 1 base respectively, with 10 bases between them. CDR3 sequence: CASKVARNTEAFF. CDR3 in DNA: TGTGCCAGCAAAGTTGCGAGGAACACTGAAGCTTTCTTT.

DNA for the CDR3: TGCAGTGCTAGAGATCGAGAGTGGCAGGGGCCTTACACCGGGGAGCTGTTTTTT. Protein: CSARDREWQGPYTGELFF. The chain carries TRBV20-1 and TRBJ2-2; D is possibly TRBD1 (6 bases). Trimming took 0 bases from V and 3 from J, leaving 20 bases between them. CDR3 length equals 18 residues. Germline V gives CDR1 DFQATT, CDR2 SNEGSKA (reference sequence).

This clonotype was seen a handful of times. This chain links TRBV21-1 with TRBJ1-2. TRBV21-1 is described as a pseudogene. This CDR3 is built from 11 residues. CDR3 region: CASLLGYGYTF. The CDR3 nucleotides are TGTGCCAGCCTCCTCGGCTATGGCTACACCTTC.

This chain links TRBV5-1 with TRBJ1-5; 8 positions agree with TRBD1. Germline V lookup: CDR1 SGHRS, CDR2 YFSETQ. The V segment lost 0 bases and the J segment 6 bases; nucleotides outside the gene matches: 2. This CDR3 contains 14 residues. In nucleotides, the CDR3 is TGCGCCAGCAGCTTGGGGGACAGGTCTCAGCCCCAGCATTTT. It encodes CASSLGDRSQPQHF.

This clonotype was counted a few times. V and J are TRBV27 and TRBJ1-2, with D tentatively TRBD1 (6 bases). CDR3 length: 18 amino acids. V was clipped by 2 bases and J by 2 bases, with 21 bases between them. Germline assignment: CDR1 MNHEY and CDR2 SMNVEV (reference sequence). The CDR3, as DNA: TGTGCCAGCAGTTTACATCAGGGGACATCGGTAGGGAACTATGGCTACACCTTC. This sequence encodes CASSLHQGTSVGNYGYTF.

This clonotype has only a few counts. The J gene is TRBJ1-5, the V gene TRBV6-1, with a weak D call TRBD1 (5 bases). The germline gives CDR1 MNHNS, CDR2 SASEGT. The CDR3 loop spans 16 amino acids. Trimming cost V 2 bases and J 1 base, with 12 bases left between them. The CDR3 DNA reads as TGTGCCAGCAGTGAATGGTTCGGGGGGAGCAATCAGCCCCAGCATTTT. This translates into CASSEWFGGSNQPQHF.

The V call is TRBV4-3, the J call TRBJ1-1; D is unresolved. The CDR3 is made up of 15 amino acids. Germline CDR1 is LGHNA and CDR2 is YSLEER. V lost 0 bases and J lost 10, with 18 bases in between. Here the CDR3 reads CASSQDSDRNSRAFF. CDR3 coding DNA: TGCGCCAGCAGCCAAGATTCGGACCGGAACAGTAGAGCTTTCTTT.

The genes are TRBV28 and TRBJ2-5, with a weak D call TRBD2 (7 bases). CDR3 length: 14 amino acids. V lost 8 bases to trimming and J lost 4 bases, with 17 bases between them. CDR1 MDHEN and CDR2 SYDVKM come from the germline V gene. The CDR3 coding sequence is TGTGCCAGCGTCTCGGGGGGCAGGGGAGAGACCCAGTACTTC. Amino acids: CASVSGGRGETQYF.

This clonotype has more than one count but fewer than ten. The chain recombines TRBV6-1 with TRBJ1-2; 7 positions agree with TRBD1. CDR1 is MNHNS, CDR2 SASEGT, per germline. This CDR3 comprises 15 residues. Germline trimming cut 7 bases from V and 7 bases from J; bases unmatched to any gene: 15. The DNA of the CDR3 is TGTGCCAGCACCAGGGGGGGCAGTGCTATATTTGGCTACACCTTC. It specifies CASTRGGSAIFGYTF.

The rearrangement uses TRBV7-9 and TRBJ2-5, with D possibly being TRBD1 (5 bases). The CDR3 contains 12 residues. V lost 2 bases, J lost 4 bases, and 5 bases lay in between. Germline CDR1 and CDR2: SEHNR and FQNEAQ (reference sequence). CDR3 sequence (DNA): TGTGCCAGCAGCTTACAGGGAGAGACCCAGTACTTC. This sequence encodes CASSLQGETQYF.

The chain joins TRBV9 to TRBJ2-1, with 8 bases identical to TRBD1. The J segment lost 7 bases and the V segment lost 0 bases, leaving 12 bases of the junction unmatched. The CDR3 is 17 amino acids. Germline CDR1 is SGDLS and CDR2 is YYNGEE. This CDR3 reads CASSVGRGDRQGNEQFF. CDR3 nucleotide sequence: TGTGCCAGCAGCGTAGGGCGTGGGGACAGGCAAGGGAATGAGCAGTTCTTC. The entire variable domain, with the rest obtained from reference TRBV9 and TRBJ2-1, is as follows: DSGVTQTPKHLITATGQRVTLRCSPRSGDLSVYWYQQSLDQGLQFLIQYYNGEERAKGNILERFSAQQFPDLHSELNLSSLELGDSALYFCASSVGRGDRQGNEQFFGPGTRLTVL.

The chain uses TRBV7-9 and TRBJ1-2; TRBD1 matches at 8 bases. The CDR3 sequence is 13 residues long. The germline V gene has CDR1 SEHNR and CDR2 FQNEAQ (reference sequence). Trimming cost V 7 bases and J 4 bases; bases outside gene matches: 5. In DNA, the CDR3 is TGTGCCAGCACCCAGGGGGCCTCCTATGGCTACACCTTC. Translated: CASTQGASYGYTF. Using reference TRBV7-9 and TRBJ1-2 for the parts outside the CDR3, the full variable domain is DTGVSQNPRHKITKRGQNVTFRCDPISEHNRLYWYRQTLGQGPEFLTYFQNEAQLEKSRLLSDRFSAERPKGSFSTLEIQRTEQGDSAMYLCASTQGASYGYTFGSGTRLTVV.

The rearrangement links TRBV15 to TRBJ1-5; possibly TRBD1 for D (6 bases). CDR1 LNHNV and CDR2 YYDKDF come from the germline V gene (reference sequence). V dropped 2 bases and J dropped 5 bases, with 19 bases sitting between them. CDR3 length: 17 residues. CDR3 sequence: CATSRFPGGRYDQPQHF. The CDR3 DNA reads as TGTGCCACCAGCAGATTCCCCGGGGGCAGGTACGATCAGCCCCAGCATTTT.

The CDR3 DNA reads TGCAGCGTTGAAAGTCCGGGAGATGGCTACACCTTC. Translated: CSVESPGDGYTF. The chain couples TRBV29-1 to TRBJ1-2; D unresolved. V shed 2 bases and J shed 6 bases, with 10 bases lying between them. The CDR3 totals 12 residues. The germline CDR1 and CDR2 sequences are SQVTM and ANQGSEA.

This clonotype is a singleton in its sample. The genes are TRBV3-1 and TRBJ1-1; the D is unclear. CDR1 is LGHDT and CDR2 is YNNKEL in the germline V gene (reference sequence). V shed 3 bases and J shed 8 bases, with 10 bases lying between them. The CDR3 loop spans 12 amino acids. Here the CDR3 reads CASSQPREEAFF. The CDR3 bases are TGTGCCAGCAGCCAGCCCCGTGAAGAAGCTTTCTTT. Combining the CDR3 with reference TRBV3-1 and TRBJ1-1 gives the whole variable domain DTAVSQTPKYLVTQMGNDKSIKCEQNLGHDTMYWYKQDSKKFLKIMFSYNNKELIINETVPNRFSPKSPDKAHLNLHINSLELGDSAVYFCASSQPREEAFFGQGTRLTVV.

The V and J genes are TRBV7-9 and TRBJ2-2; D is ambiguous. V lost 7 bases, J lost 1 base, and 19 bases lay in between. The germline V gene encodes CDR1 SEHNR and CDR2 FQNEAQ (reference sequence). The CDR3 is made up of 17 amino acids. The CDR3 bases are TGTGCCAGCACCCGAGCCCCTGCCAGACTGAACACCGGGGAGCTGTTTTTT. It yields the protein CASTRAPARLNTGELFF.

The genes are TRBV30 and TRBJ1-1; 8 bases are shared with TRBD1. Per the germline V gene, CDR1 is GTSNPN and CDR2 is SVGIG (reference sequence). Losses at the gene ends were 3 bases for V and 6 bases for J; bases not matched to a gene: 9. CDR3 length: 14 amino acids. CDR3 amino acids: CAWRIADRASEAFF. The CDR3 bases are TGTGCCTGGAGAATAGCGGACAGGGCCTCTGAAGCTTTCTTT. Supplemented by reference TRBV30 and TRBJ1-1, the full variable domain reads SQTIHQWPATLVQPVGSPLSLECTVEGTSNPNLYWYRQAAGRGLQLLFYSVGIGQISSEVPQNLSASRPQDRQFILSSKKLLLSDSGFYLCAWRIADRASEAFFGQGTRLTVV.